This TCR beta chain was recorded in a study of Graves' ophthalmopathy and Graves' hyperthyroidism. Findings and limits, study-wide: The majority of expanded thyroid clonotypes above 0.001 frequency also occurred in blood.

Uncontrolled infections, pregnancy, lactation or other autoimmune diseases led to patient exclusion. Using RNA transcripts, the TCR beta CDR3 regions were amplified. RT-PCR in the first round used HTBI primers; a second-round multiplex PCR followed. TCRdb recomputed calls from the multiplex PCR reads with MiXCR, one row per CDR3 protein. The sample carries about 400,000 distinct CDR3 sequences, around 18% recorded once. In regard to this clonotype: Its antigen is unknown.

This sequence originates from a woman aged 18-29 years with Graves' ophthalmopathy. Sequencing was done on a sample of peripheral blood.

The CDR3 sequence is CAWSAMGGTYEQYF. The CDR3 nucleotides read TGTGCCTGGAGTGCCATGGGAGGGACCTACGAGCAGTACTTC. This sequence joins TRBV30 and TRBJ2-7; TRBD2 matches at 7 bases. V was clipped by 1 base and J by 2 bases; unmatched bases: 5. The CDR3 runs to 14 residues. Germline-derived CDR1 and CDR2 are GTSNPN and SVGIG (reference sequence).